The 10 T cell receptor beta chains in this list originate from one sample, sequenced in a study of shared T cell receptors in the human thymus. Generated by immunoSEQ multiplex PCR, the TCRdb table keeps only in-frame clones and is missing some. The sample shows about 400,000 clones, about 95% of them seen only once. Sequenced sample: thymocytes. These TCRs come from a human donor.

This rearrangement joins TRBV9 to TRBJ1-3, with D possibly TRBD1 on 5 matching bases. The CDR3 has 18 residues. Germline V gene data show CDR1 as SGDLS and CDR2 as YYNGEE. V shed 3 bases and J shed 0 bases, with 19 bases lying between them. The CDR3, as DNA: TGTGCCAGCAGCGGGGGACGGGCGGGCAGCCGCTCTGGAAACACCATATATTTT. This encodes CASSGGRAGSRSGNTIYF.

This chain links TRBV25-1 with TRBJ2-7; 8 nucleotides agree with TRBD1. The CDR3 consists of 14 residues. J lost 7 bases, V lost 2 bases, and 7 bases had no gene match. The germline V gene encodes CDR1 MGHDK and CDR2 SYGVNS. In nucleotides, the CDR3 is TGTGCCAGCAGTGAAAGGCAGGGGGCGCGTGAGCAGTACTTC. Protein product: CASSERQGAREQYF.

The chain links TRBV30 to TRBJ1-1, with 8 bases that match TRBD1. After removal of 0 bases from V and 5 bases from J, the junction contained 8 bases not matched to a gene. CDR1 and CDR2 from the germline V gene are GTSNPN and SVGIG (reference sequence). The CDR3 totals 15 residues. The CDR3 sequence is CAWSVMTGEKTEAFF. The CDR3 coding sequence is TGTGCCTGGAGTGTAATGACAGGGGAGAAGACTGAAGCTTTCTTT.

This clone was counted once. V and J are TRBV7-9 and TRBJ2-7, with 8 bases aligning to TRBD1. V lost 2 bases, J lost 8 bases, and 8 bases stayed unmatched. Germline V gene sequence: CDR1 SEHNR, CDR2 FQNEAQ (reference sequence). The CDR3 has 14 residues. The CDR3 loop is CASSLRDRRRKQYF. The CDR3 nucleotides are TGTGCCAGCAGCTTAAGGGACAGGCGTCGTAAGCAGTACTTC.

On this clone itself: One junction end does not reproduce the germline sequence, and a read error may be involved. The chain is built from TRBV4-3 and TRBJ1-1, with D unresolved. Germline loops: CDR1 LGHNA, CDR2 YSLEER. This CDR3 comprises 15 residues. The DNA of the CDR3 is TGCGCCAGCAGCCAATCAGACCCATCGAACGCTGAAGCTTTCTTT. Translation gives CASSQSDPSNAEAFF.

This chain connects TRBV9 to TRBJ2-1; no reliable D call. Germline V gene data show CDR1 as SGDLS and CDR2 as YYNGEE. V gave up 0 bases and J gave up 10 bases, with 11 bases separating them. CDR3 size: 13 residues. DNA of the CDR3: TGTGCCAGCAGCGTAGGAGCTCCGGGCGAGCAGTTCTTC. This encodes CASSVGAPGEQFF.

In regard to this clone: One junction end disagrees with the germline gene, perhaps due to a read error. Here the CDR3 reads CASSIDTEAFF. DNA for the CDR3: TGTGCCAGTAGTATTGACACAGAAGCTTTCTTT. V usage is TRBV19 and J usage is TRBJ1-1; D is undetermined. The CDR3 runs 11 residues. In germline, CDR1 is LNHDA, CDR2 SQIVND (reference sequence).

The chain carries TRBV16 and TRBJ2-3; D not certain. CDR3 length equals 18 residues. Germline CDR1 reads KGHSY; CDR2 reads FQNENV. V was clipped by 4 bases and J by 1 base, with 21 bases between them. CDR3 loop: CASSPEPRERVCTDTQYF. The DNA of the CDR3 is TGTGCCAGCAGCCCTGAACCAAGAGAAAGGGTATGCACAGATACGCAGTATTTT.

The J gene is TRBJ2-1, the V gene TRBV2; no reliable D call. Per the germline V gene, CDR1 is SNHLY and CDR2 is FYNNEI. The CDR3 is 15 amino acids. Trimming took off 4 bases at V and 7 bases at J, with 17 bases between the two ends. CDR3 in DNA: TGTGCCAGCAGTGTTGGGCCTAGAGATGTAAATGAGCAGTTCTTC. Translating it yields CASSVGPRDVNEQFF.

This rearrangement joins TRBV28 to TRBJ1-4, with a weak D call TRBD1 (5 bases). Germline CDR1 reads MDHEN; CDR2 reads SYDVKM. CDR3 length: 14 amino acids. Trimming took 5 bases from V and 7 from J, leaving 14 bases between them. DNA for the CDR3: TGTGCCAGCAGTCCGAGGCAGGGCGGTGAAAAACTGTTTTTT. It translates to CASSPRQGGEKLFF.